This T cell receptor (beta chain) emerged from a study of blood T cell repertoires in COVID-19. Study background: Sample material is recorded as cDNA or gDNA derived from T cells, B-cell-depleted T cells, or PBMCs.

Losses at the gene ends were 1 base for V and 2 bases for J; bases not matched to a gene: 4. Per germline, CDR1 SQVTM and CDR2 ANQGSEA. The CDR3 is 14 amino acids. Per the original data handling: The authors estimated nucleated cell counts from reference gene primer amplification. TCRdb's copy holds only in-frame clones and misses some; the assay was immunoSEQ multiplex PCR. The V and J calls and clone size come from that table; D and trimming were worked out from the DNA. The top ten hold 15% to 20% of the sample, which has around 45,000 clones, more than 75% seen once. This chain connects TRBV29-1 to TRBJ2-5, with 7 nucleotides matching TRBD1. The source is a man in his fifties or sixties with active or convalescent COVID-19. Sequenced sample: peripheral blood. This chain's CDR3 is CSVEGRTGQETQYF. DNA of the CDR3: TGCAGCGTTGAAGGACGGACAGGACAAGAGACCCAGTACTTC.